These T cell receptor beta chains were read from a single sample in a study of blood T cell repertoires in COVID-19. Clones were read by immunoSEQ multiplex PCR, and TCRdb kept only the in-frame ones, dropping some. This repertoire shows around 140,000 clones, roughly two thirds found once; its top ten account for 1.9%. Sequencing was carried out using peripheral blood. The source is a woman aged 65 to 85 with acute or convalescent COVID-19. The CDR3 runs from the conserved cysteine through the conserved F or W. The D gene is left open where the match is weak. Rows may omit the clone size; those that give it use once, few, many or a size class.

v_call	clone_size	d_call	cdr3_length	j_call	cdr3_nt	cdr3_aa
TRBV5-1	many	-	15	TRBJ2-4	TGCGCCAGCAGCTTGGGGGCGGGCCGCTTAAACATTCAGTACTTC	CASSLGAGRLNIQYF
TRBV4-2	few	TRBD1	15	TRBJ2-7	TGTGCCAGCAGCCACCCCGGGACAGCCTCCTACGAGCAGTACTTC	CASSHPGTASYEQYF
TRBV9	few	-	13	TRBJ2-2	TGTGCCAGCAGCGTCTCCCCCACTGGGGAGCTGTTTTTT	CASSVSPTGELFF
TRBV5-6	-	-	16	TRBJ1-3	TGTGCCAGCAGCTTGGTATGGCAGGGTGCTGGAAACACCATATATTTT	CASSLVWQGAGNTIYF
TRBV10-3	-	-	13	TRBJ2-1	TGTGCCATCGCTAGTGGTTCCTACAATGAGCAGTTCTTC	CAIASGSYNEQFF
TRBV29-1	-	TRBD1	16	TRBJ2-3	TGCAGCGTAATGGGAACTGGACAGGGGGCGTCGGATACGCAGTATTTT	CSVMGTGQGASDTQYF
TRBV19	-	TRBD1	14	TRBJ2-3	TGTGCCAGTAGTATGGGACAGGGGACAGATACGCAGTATTTT	CASSMGQGTDTQYF
TRBV5-4	-	-	13	TRBJ1-2	TGTGCCAGCAGCTTGCAAGGGAGCTATGGCTACACCTTC	CASSLQGSYGYTF
TRBV4-3	few	-	16	TRBJ1-2	TGCGCCAGCAGCCCAGGACACCTCAGGGGTACCGATGGCTACACCTTC	CASSPGHLRGTDGYTF
TRBV9	-	TRBD2	16	TRBJ2-5	TGTGCCAGCAGCGGACAGACTAGCGGGAGGGCGGAGACCCAGTACTTC	CASSGQTSGRAETQYF
TRBV4-1	few	-	18	TRBJ1-1	TGCGCCAGCAGCCAAGGTCCCTCGAGGACAGTCATGAACACTGAAGCTTTCTTT	CASSQGPSRTVMNTEAFF
TRBV29-1	-	-	13	TRBJ1-2	TGCAGCGCCGACGGGGGAGGGAGCTATGGCTACACCTTC	CSADGGGSYGYTF
TRBV24-1	-	TRBD1	14	TRBJ2-5	TGTGCCACCAGTGATCAGGACAGGGACGAGACCCAGTACTTC	CATSDQDRDETQYF
TRBV5-6	few	TRBD1	14	TRBJ2-7	TGTGCCAGCAGCTCCGGACAGGGGAAACACGAGCAGTACTTC	CASSSGQGKHEQYF
TRBV30	-	-	11	TRBJ2-1	TGTGCCTGGAGGAAGGGGAATGAGCAGTTCTTC	CAWRKGNEQFF
TRBV28	-	TRBD1	15	TRBJ1-2	TGTGCCAGCAGCTCGCCCGGGACAGGACGTGGTGGCTACACCTTC	CASSSPGTGRGGYTF
TRBV21-1	-	-	18	TRBJ2-6	TGTGCCAGCAGCAAAAGAACAGGGGGCGCCTCTGGGGCCAACGTCCTGACTTTC	CASSKRTGGASGANVLTF
TRBV7-6	many	-	17	TRBJ1-4	TGTGCCAGCAGCTTAGAATCACCGGGGATTGCTAATGAAAAACTGTTTTTT	CASSLESPGIANEKLFF
TRBV5-1	once	TRBD1	16	TRBJ2-3	TGCGCCAGCAGCTTGGGGATCAGGGGGAGCACAGATACGCAGTATTTT	CASSLGIRGSTDTQYF
TRBV19	-	TRBD1	15	TRBJ2-3	TGTGCCAGTAGTATAACCGGGACAGGCGGAGATACGCAGTATTTT	CASSITGTGGDTQYF
TRBV27	-	-	15	TRBJ1-2	TGTGCCAGCAGTTCGAGCGGGGCCGGTTCTTATGGCTACACCTTC	CASSSSGAGSYGYTF
TRBV6-4	many	TRBD2	15	TRBJ2-1	TGTGCCAGCAGCCTGACTAGCGGAGCCCACAATGAGCAGTTCTTC	CASSLTSGAHNEQFF
TRBV18	-	-	12	TRBJ2-7	TGTGCCAGCTCACCACCGTCCCAGCGGCAGTACTTC	CASSPPSQRQYF
TRBV5-3	-	-	19	TRBJ2-7	TGTGCCAGAAGCTTGGTGTCGCGATCGCCCCGGGACTCATCCTACGAGCAGTACTTC	CARSLVSRSPRDSSYEQYF
TRBV9	few	TRBD2	14	TRBJ2-1	TGTGCCAGCACCCCATCTAGCGGGAGAAATGAGCAGTTCTTC	CASTPSSGRNEQFF
TRBV5-1	-	TRBD2	14	TRBJ2-3	TGCGCCAGCCACCGCGGGAGGGGAACAGATACGCAGTATTTT	CASHRGRGTDTQYF
TRBV27	-	TRBD1	14	TRBJ2-1	TGTGCCAGCAGTTTCCGGGACAGGGACAATGAGCAGTTCTTC	CASSFRDRDNEQFF
TRBV7-2	-	-	14	TRBJ2-3	TGTGCCAGCACCCCAGGGCATAGCACAGATACGCAGTATTTT	CASTPGHSTDTQYF
TRBV3-1/TRBV3-2	once	TRBD1	14	TRBJ1-2	TGTGCCAGCAGCCACGGGACAGGGTTCTATGGCTACACCTTC	CASSHGTGFYGYTF
TRBV5-4	-	TRBD1	13	TRBJ1-2	TGTGCCAGCAGCCGGACAGGGGGTTTGGGCTACACCTTC	CASSRTGGLGYTF
TRBV20-1	-	TRBD1	15	TRBJ2-2	TGCAGTGCTAGTGGACAGGGGGCGCGCACCGGGGAGCTGTTTTTT	CSASGQGARTGELFF
TRBV6-5	-	TRBD1	15	TRBJ2-1	TGTGCCAGCAGCCGCAGGGGGCGAGGTTACAATGAGCAGTTCTTC	CASSRRGRGYNEQFF
TRBV4-3	-	-	15	TRBJ2-3	TGCGCCAGCAGCCAAATCGGGCAGGGGACAGATACGCAGTATTTT	CASSQIGQGTDTQYF
TRBV28	-	TRBD2	16	TRBJ2-7	TGTGCCAGCAGTTGGCTAGATAGCGGGAGATCCTACGAGCAGTACTTC	CASSWLDSGRSYEQYF
TRBV10-3	-	TRBD1	15	TRBJ1-4	TGTGCCATCAGCACCGACAGGGCTGGGGGGTCGGTACTGTTTTTT	CAISTDRAGGSVLFF
TRBV6-5	-	TRBD1	13	TRBJ2-7	TGTGCCAGCAGTCCTCTAGGACAGGGGGAGCAGTACTTC	CASSPLGQGEQYF
TRBV2	-	-	14	TRBJ2-5	TGTGCCAGCACCGAGGGGGGGCACCAAGAGACCCAGTACTTC	CASTEGGHQETQYF
TRBV6-5	-	-	13	TRBJ2-5	TGTGCCAGCAGTTACGCTAGTAAAGAGACCCAGTACTTC	CASSYASKETQYF
TRBV25-1	once	TRBD1	15	TRBJ1-5	TGTGCCAGCAGTGGGCCTGGACAGGGAAATCAGCCCCAGCATTTT	CASSGPGQGNQPQHF
TRBV27	-	TRBD1	14	TRBJ2-7	TGTGCCAGCAGTTTAGCAGGGGGCTACAACGAGCAGTACTTC	CASSLAGGYNEQYF
TRBV4-1	-	-	16	TRBJ1-1	TGCGCCAGCAGCCAAGGTTCGACAGCCGGGAACACTGAAGCTTTCTTT	CASSQGSTAGNTEAFF
TRBV18	-	-	14	TRBJ1-1	TGTGCCAGCTCACCGCGGGGGGGATACACTGAAGCTTTCTTT	CASSPRGGYTEAFF
TRBV5-1	-	-	14	TRBJ1-1	TGCGCCAGCAGTTATCAGGGAGGAGGCACTGAAGCTTTCTTT	CASSYQGGGTEAFF
TRBV9	-	TRBD2	16	TRBJ2-5	TGTGCCAGCAGCGGACCACGGGGGGGGTTTGGAGAGACCCAGTACTTC	CASSGPRGGFGETQYF
TRBV5-1	-	TRBD1	14	TRBJ2-7	TGCGCCAGCAGCATGGGGACAGGGGCCTACGAGCAGTACTTC	CASSMGTGAYEQYF
TRBV10-3	few	TRBD1	15	TRBJ2-3	TGTGCCATCAGTGAGTCCGGGACAGACACAGATACGCAGTATTTT	CAISESGTDTDTQYF
TRBV29-1	-	-	17	TRBJ2-1	TGCAGCGTTGAAGACCCCTCGGGACACGGCTCCTACAATGAGCAGTTCTTC	CSVEDPSGHGSYNEQFF
TRBV5-1	-	TRBD1	16	TRBJ1-6	TGCGCCAGCAGCTTGGATCGGCAGGGGGTCCCCTCACCCCTCCACTTT	CASSLDRQGVPSPLHF
TRBV18	many	-	12	TRBJ2-1	TGTGCCAGCTCACCACCACTCAATGAGCAGTTCTTC	CASSPPLNEQFF